This T cell receptor beta chain comes out of a study of T cell responses to AZD1222 COVID-19 vaccine (dated by TCRdb to 2020 to 2023). Notes on the research overall: AZD1222 recipients given second doses at about 4 weeks or at about 12 weeks were pooled, since spike-specific TCR depth and breadth were not found to differ between the two schedules. TCR sequencing was performed for fewer than 250 trial participants, of whom around 200 were given two doses of AZD1222 and roughly 25 were given two doses of MenACWY control vaccine. Trial participants were enrolled by age into subgroups of 18-55, 56-69 and 70-plus years, and about 150, 27 and 61 TCR-sequenced participants, respectively, were included in these subgroups. Results the study describes overall, beyond this receptor: Reportedly, almost half of the unique spike-specific TCRs recognized epitopes lying outside the regions that are mutated in the B.1.351 and B.1.1.7 variants. In the small 56-69-year group, the increase in depth fell short of significance, most likely because of low power. Participants were mostly white British, with more females than males. The authors suggested clonal diversity may have been underestimated. Because no samples from the day 14 peak response were available, repertoires could be characterized only after the peak T cell response. A significant rise in spike-specific TCR breadth and depth was observed after two AZD1222 doses relative to day 0 and relative to MenACWY recipients. Conclusions about previously exposed vaccinees were limited because only six AZD1222 recipients were SARS-CoV-2 seropositive at baseline. The vaccine-associated CD4 TCRs covered the entire spike protein, and the dominant responses fell in regions 160-218 and 743-854.

Note on this clone: The antigen it recognizes is unknown. Base qualities are not recorded, but no much larger clone differs from it by a single base.

Reading the germline V gene gives CDR1 MGHRA and CDR2 YSYEKL. From its cysteine to its phenylalanine, the CDR3 spans 14 amino acids. Solely the CDR3 DNA is kept, with 42 bases framed from the first base. V loses 4 bases at its end and J loses 2 bases; junction bases beyond the gene matches: 3. This specimen's time point label, per the study, means: baseline before first vaccination. The vaccinee samples were drawn from two UK trials, COV001 and COV002, one of which was a single-blind randomized controlled phase 2/3 trial testing AZD1222 (ChAdOx1 nCoV-19) in healthy adults. For TCRbeta chain sequencing, PBMC samples from trial participants were taken at day 0 and at day 28 after the second dose. The CDR3 regions of human TCRbeta chains were analyzed by immunosequencing. In the authors' own workflow: TCRs in the repertoires were compared against a reference library of SARS-CoV-2-specific TCRs that had been generated with the MIRA antigen-specificity platform. Breadth meant the fraction of unique TCRs that were SARS-CoV-2-associated, whereas depth meant the fraction of total T cells that were SARS-CoV-2-associated. Each spike-specific TCR was assigned to its reactive spike region and to a CD4 or CD8 class using the MIRA data. Log10-transformed breadth and depth values were compared by one-way ANOVA with Sidak's multiple comparisons tests. TCRdb re-hosts the immuneACCESS table, in-frame sequences only. Its copies lack some clones; in the studies checked, an unresolved V gene accounts for under half of them, and the cause for the rest is not known. V, J and clone size are taken as reported in that table, and D and trimming were inferred from the DNA itself. In all, the sample holds 95,000 to 110,000 clones, and nearly 95% of those were seen once. The ten largest clonotypes hold approximately 4.7% of the sample.

Here the sequenced sample was peripheral blood, taken on day 0 of AZD1222 vaccination. The chain couples TRBV4-1 to TRBJ1-1; 8 central nucleotides agree with TRBD1. This clonotype originated in an adult in good health. Here the CDR3 is given as CASSPTGDNTEAFF. The DNA reads TGCGCCAGCAGCCCGACAGGGGACAACACTGAAGCTTTCTTT.